These 17 T cell receptor beta chains were sequenced from one sample in a study of T-cell reconstitution after alpha-beta-depleted transplantation in children. Using unique molecular identifiers, the investigators prepared the TCRbeta library. TCRdb re-called the PCR reads with MiXCR, one entry per CDR3 protein. In the table there are about 610,000 distinct CDR3 sequences, 8% to 11% of which are singletons. The sample in question was PBMCs from the stem cell graft donor, obtained from the stem cell graft. These TCRs come from a human donor who donated a stem cell graft to a child with acute myeloid leukemia.

The chain combines TRBV7-9 with TRBJ1-5; unclear D gene. V lost 0 bases and J lost 1, with 4 bases in between. The germline V gene encodes CDR1 SEHNR and CDR2 FQNEAQ (reference sequence). This CDR3 spans 14 amino acids. CDR3 protein: CASSLAASNQPQHF. CDR3 DNA sequence: TGTGCCAGCAGCTTAGCGGCGAGCAATCAGCCCCAGCATTTT.

This clonotype has a handful of counts. This chain uses TRBV7-8 with TRBJ2-5, with 10 bases matching TRBD2. V was pared by 2 bases and J by 4 bases, with 10 bases of the junction left unmatched. The germline gives CDR1 SGHVS, CDR2 FQNEAQ. This CDR3 spans 17 amino acids. The CDR3 is CASSLRVAGGVAETQYF. The DNA for the CDR3 is TGTGCCAGCAGCTTACGGGTAGCGGGAGGTGTCGCAGAGACCCAGTACTTC.

The rearrangement links TRBV6-2 or TRBV6-3 to TRBJ1-1; tentative D call: TRBD1 (5 bases). This CDR3 has 14 amino acids. CDR1 and CDR2 from the germline V gene are MNHEY and SVGEGT. With 2 bases removed from V and 5 bases from J, the gap between germline ends came to 12 bases. In DNA, the CDR3 is TGTGCCAGCAGTTACGGAGGGGATTTAACTGAAGCTTTCTTT. This translates into CASSYGGDLTEAFF.

The V gene is TRBV5-1, the J gene TRBJ2-7, with 7 nucleotides matching TRBD2. The length of the CDR3 is 16 residues. Looked up from germline, CDR1 is SGHRS and CDR2 is YFSETQ. V gave up 4 bases and J gave up 2 bases; unmatched junction bases: 12. The CDR3 loop is CASSPGVSGGPYEQYF. CDR3 DNA sequence: TGCGCCAGCAGCCCGGGGGTATCGGGAGGACCCTACGAGCAGTACTTC.

CDR3 residues: CSATGTGNEQYF. In nucleotides, the CDR3 is TGCAGTGCTACCGGGACAGGGAACGAGCAGTACTTC. This chain uses TRBV20-1 with TRBJ2-7, with 9 bases aligning to TRBD1. V was pared by 4 bases and J by 5 bases, with 3 bases of the junction left unmatched. The germline CDR1 and CDR2 sequences are DFQATT and SNEGSKA (reference sequence). This CDR3 contains 12 residues.

The chain carries TRBV12-5 and TRBJ1-1, with 7 bases matching TRBD1. The V and J ends lost 6 bases and 4 bases, in that order; junction bases with no gene match: 11. CDR3 length equals 15 residues. Germline values: CDR1 LGHNT, CDR2 FRNRAP. In nucleotides, the CDR3 is TGTGCTAGTGGAGAGACAGGGCAGTCCGGCACTGAAGCTTTCTTT. Amino acids: CASGETGQSGTEAFF. The full variable domain, with the rest looked up from reference TRBV12-5 and TRBJ1-1, is DARVTQTPRHKVTEMGQEVTMRCQPILGHNTVFWYRQTMMQGLELLAYFRNRAPLDDSGMPKDRFSAEMPDATLATLKIQPSEPRDSAVYFCASGETGQSGTEAFFGQGTRLTVV.

This clonotype was counted once. The chain's CDR3 is CASTHGLAGGHEQYF. The DNA for the CDR3 is TGTGCCAGTACCCACGGACTAGCGGGAGGGCACGAGCAGTACTTC. The V call is TRBV19, the J call TRBJ2-7; TRBD2 agrees at 15 bases. Trimming took 7 bases from V and 5 from J; bases not matched to a gene: 6. The CDR3 is 15 residues long. CDR1 is LNHDA and CDR2 is SQIVND in the germline V gene (reference sequence).

There are a few counts of this clonotype. The genes are TRBV20-1 and TRBJ1-5; D is unclear. From germline, CDR1 is DFQATT and CDR2 SNEGSKA (reference sequence). The CDR3 is made up of 13 amino acids. V lost 2 bases and J lost 7, with 12 bases in between. This CDR3 reads CSARLLGIQPQHF. CDR3 DNA sequence: TGCAGTGCTAGACTCCTTGGGATCCAGCCCCAGCATTTT.

This CDR3 is CASSQDLVALYTDTQYF. Here the CDR3 DNA reads TGCGCCAGCAGCCAAGATTTGGTTGCGCTTTACACAGATACGCAGTATTTT. This rearrangement joins TRBV4-3 to TRBJ2-3; D unresolved. CDR1 and CDR2 (germline): LGHNA, YSLEER. V lost 0 bases and J lost 2, with 15 bases in between. The CDR3 sequence is 17 residues long.

This clonotype showed up many times. The chain employs TRBV20-1 and TRBJ1-6; 7 nucleotides match TRBD1. Germline V gene data show CDR1 as DFQATT and CDR2 as SNEGSKA (reference sequence). Unmatched junction bases numbered 8, after V lost 5 bases and J lost 7 bases. The CDR3 covers 14 residues. CDR3 DNA sequence: TGCAGTGCTCTTTCGACAGGGCGGAATTCACCCCTCCACTTT. Translation: CSALSTGRNSPLHF.

The V and J genes are TRBV28 and TRBJ2-3; D perhaps matches TRBD1 (6 bases). The germline V gene encodes CDR1 MDHEN and CDR2 SYDVKM. The V gene lost 4 bases and the J gene lost 1 base, with 12 bases spanning the gap. There are 15 residues in the CDR3. CDR3 amino acids: CASSSLGAGTDTQYF. CDR3 nucleotides: TGTGCCAGCAGTTCCCTGGGGGCAGGCACAGATACGCAGTATTTT.

This clonotype occurred many times. The CDR3: CAISSGTGNTGELFF. The CDR3 DNA reads as TGTGCCATCAGTTCCGGGACAGGGAACACCGGGGAGCTGTTTTTT. The V call is TRBV10-3, the J call TRBJ2-2; 8 nucleotides align to TRBD1. Trimming cost V 5 bases and J 1 base; bases outside gene matches: 3. This CDR3 spans 15 amino acids. CDR1 and CDR2 (germline): ENHRY, SYGVKD.

This chain connects TRBV29-1 to TRBJ2-1, with D tentatively TRBD1 or TRBD2 (5 bases each). Deletions cut 7 bases from V and 0 bases from J, with 10 bases between. The V gene's germline CDR1 is SQVTM and CDR2 ANQGSEA. The CDR3 extends over 13 amino acids. DNA of the CDR3: TGCAGCGCGTTTGGGGGCTCCTACAATGAGCAGTTCTTC. It encodes CSAFGGSYNEQFF.

This clonotype was picked up many times. The chain has TRBV29-1 and TRBJ2-1; no clear D. V dropped 3 bases and J dropped 3 bases, with 9 bases sitting between them. The germline V gene has CDR1 SQVTM and CDR2 ANQGSEA. The CDR3 totals 13 residues. The CDR3 DNA is TGCAGCGTTGAGCCTCGACGCTACAATGAGCAGTTCTTC. Translated, it gives CSVEPRRYNEQFF.

In its sample, this clonotype was seen many times. The chain joins TRBV6-2 or TRBV6-3 to TRBJ2-3, with 9 bases lining up with TRBD2. The CDR3 runs 17 residues. CDR1 is MNHEY, CDR2 SVGEGT, per germline. Unmatched junction bases numbered 12, after V lost 5 bases and J lost 3 bases. CDR3: CASSPSLAGVATDTQYF. Written as DNA, the CDR3 is TGTGCCAGCAGTCCTTCATTAGCGGGAGTGGCGACAGATACGCAGTATTTT.

This clonotype was counted between two and nine times. The chain carries TRBV29-1 and TRBJ1-2; D perhaps matches TRBD1 (5 bases). Trimming shortened V by 3 bases and J by 6 bases, and 11 bases separated the two germline ends. The germline gives CDR1 SQVTM, CDR2 ANQGSEA. CDR3 length: 12 amino acids. CDR3 in DNA: TGCAGCGTTGAGTCGGGGGGGAATGGCTACACCTTC. Protein product: CSVESGGNGYTF. Drawing the rest from reference TRBV29-1 and TRBJ1-2, the complete variable domain is SAVISQKPSRDICQRGTSLTIQCQVDSQVTMMFWYRQQPGQSLTLIATANQGSEATYESGFVIDKFPISRPNLTFSTLTVSNMSPEDSSIYLCSVESGGNGYTFGSGTRLTVV.

This clonotype appeared many times. The CDR3 DNA is TGTGCCAGTCCGGTTCGGCACTCCTACAATGAGCAGTTCTTC. It specifies CASPVRHSYNEQFF. This chain links TRBV6-1 with TRBJ2-1; the D is unclear. The germline CDR1 and CDR2 sequences are MNHNS and SASEGT. The V end was cut by 9 bases, the J end by 0 bases, with 12 bases between. This CDR3 has 14 amino acids.